The T cell receptor (beta chain) under discussion was sequenced for a study of blood T cells in healthy people across ages. In the study overall: There was about one barcoded beta molecule captured by template switching per two T cells. Study observations and caveats: TCR beta diversity was tightly associated with the proportion of naive T cells.

The authors ran a second PCR of about 6 to 11 cycles using a sample-barcoded 5' primer and a J-beta primer mix. From the 5' RACE reads, TCRdb called clonotypes with MiXCR, one entry per CDR3 protein. This table has over a million distinct CDR3 sequences, around 59% appearing once. With regard to this clonotype: Its specificity is unknown.

Each sample yielded at least 6 million isolated PBMCs. The V gene's germline CDR1 is SEHNR and CDR2 FQNEAQ (reference sequence). The germline V and J ends were trimmed by 8 bases and 8 bases, with 25 bases remaining between them. CDR3 length equals 16 residues. The sequencing sample was made of blood. The receptor was derived from a man in his late teens or twenties in good health. This chain links TRBV7-9 with TRBJ2-4; D not certain. The CDR3 here is CASRPIDEEIEDIQYF. For the CDR3, the DNA is TGTGCCAGCCGCCCAATCGACGAGGAGATAGAGGACATTCAGTACTTC.